These T cell receptor beta chains were read from a single sample in a study of blood T cell repertoires in COVID-19. The assay was immunoSEQ multiplex PCR, and TCRdb's table has in-frame clones only and misses some. The repertoire has a few hundred thousand clones, around 88% of them found once; the top ten carry over 6%. The source material was peripheral blood. The receptors come from a woman under 40 who had recovered from COVID-19. Both conserved end residues are part of each CDR3. The D gene is left open where the match is weak. Some rows mark clone size as missing; the rest say once, few, many or name a class of expanded clone.

j_call: TRBJ2-3
d_call: TRBD2
v_call: TRBV3-1/TRBV3-2
clone_size: -
cdr3_nt: TGTGCCAGCAGCTTTAGCGGGGGGGCTGGAGATACGCAGTATTTT
cdr3_aa: CASSFSGGAGDTQYF

j_call: TRBJ1-6
d_call: TRBD1
v_call: TRBV4-3
clone_size: -
cdr3_nt: TGCGCCAGCAGCCAGGAGACAGGGTTTTCACCCCTCCACTTT
cdr3_aa: CASSQETGFSPLHF

j_call: TRBJ2-2
d_call: TRBD2
v_call: TRBV5-4
clone_size: -
cdr3_nt: TGTGCCAGCAGCTTGAGAGCGGGGGCGGGTACCGGGGAGCTGTTTTTT
cdr3_aa: CASSLRAGAGTGELFF

j_call: TRBJ2-5
d_call: -
v_call: TRBV12-3/TRBV12-4
clone_size: once
cdr3_nt: TGTGCCAGCAGCCGACTAGAGGAGACCCAGTACTTC
cdr3_aa: CASSRLEETQYF

j_call: TRBJ2-2
d_call: TRBD2
v_call: TRBV5-1
clone_size: -
cdr3_nt: TGCGCCAGCAGCGGGGGACTAGCGGCCACCGGGGAGCTGTTTTTT
cdr3_aa: CASSGGLAATGELFF

j_call: TRBJ1-1
d_call: TRBD1
v_call: TRBV5-6
clone_size: -
cdr3_nt: TGTGCCAGCAGCTCCCCGCCGGGACAGGGGATGACTGAAGCTTTCTTT
cdr3_aa: CASSSPPGQGMTEAFF

j_call: TRBJ2-1
d_call: TRBD2
v_call: TRBV19
clone_size: -
cdr3_nt: TGTGCCAGTAGCACTAGCGGGGGGGTTTGGAATGAGCAGTTCTTC
cdr3_aa: CASSTSGGVWNEQFF

j_call: TRBJ1-5
d_call: -
v_call: TRBV2
clone_size: -
cdr3_nt: TGTGCCAGCAGTGAATACGGGAATCAGCCCCAGCATTTT
cdr3_aa: CASSEYGNQPQHF

j_call: TRBJ1-5
d_call: -
v_call: TRBV7-9
clone_size: few
cdr3_nt: TGTGCCAGCAGCCCCCCCGGGAAGCCCCAGCATTTT
cdr3_aa: CASSPPGKPQHF

j_call: TRBJ1-2
d_call: -
v_call: TRBV7-9
clone_size: -
cdr3_nt: TGTGCCAGCAGCTTCGGCGGCGAGCGTGGCTACACCTTC
cdr3_aa: CASSFGGERGYTF

j_call: TRBJ1-6
d_call: -
v_call: TRBV5-4
clone_size: -
cdr3_nt: TGTGCCAGCAGCTGGGAACAGGATTCACCCCTCCACTTT
cdr3_aa: CASSWEQDSPLHF

j_call: TRBJ1-1
d_call: TRBD1
v_call: TRBV28
clone_size: -
cdr3_nt: TGTGCCAGCATTACAGGGGCCACTGAAGCTTTCTTT
cdr3_aa: CASITGATEAFF

j_call: TRBJ2-7
d_call: TRBD1
v_call: TRBV7-9
clone_size: -
cdr3_nt: TGTGCCAGCAGCTTAGACAGGGGCCACGAGCAGTACTTC
cdr3_aa: CASSLDRGHEQYF

j_call: TRBJ1-2
d_call: -
v_call: TRBV6-5
clone_size: -
cdr3_nt: TGTGCCAGCAGCCACGGGGGGTTCGGCGGTGGCTACACCTTC
cdr3_aa: CASSHGGFGGGYTF

j_call: TRBJ2-7
d_call: -
v_call: TRBV4-3
clone_size: -
cdr3_nt: TGCGCCAGCAGCCCCGAAGAGATGAGCTCCTACGAGCAGTACTTC
cdr3_aa: CASSPEEMSSYEQYF

j_call: TRBJ2-3
d_call: TRBD1
v_call: TRBV6-2/TRBV6-3
clone_size: -
cdr3_nt: TGTGCCAGCAGCCCAGACAGGGAGTTACCAGATACGCAGTATTTT
cdr3_aa: CASSPDRELPDTQYF

j_call: TRBJ2-7
d_call: -
v_call: TRBV28
clone_size: few
cdr3_nt: TGTGCCAGCAGCCTACCGTCATTATCCTACGAGCAGTACTTC
cdr3_aa: CASSLPSLSYEQYF

j_call: TRBJ1-2
d_call: -
v_call: TRBV5-4
clone_size: few
cdr3_nt: TGTGCCAGCAGCTTTCCAGGGACTACTAACTATGGCTACACCTTC
cdr3_aa: CASSFPGTTNYGYTF

j_call: TRBJ2-7
d_call: TRBD1
v_call: TRBV4-1
clone_size: -
cdr3_nt: TGCGCCAGCAGCCAATCCCCCAGGGGGCCGGGAGAGCAGTACTTC
cdr3_aa: CASSQSPRGPGEQYF

j_call: TRBJ2-7
d_call: -
v_call: TRBV2
clone_size: -
cdr3_nt: TGTGCCAGCAGTCCAACTTACGAGCAGTACTTC
cdr3_aa: CASSPTYEQYF

j_call: TRBJ2-1
d_call: -
v_call: TRBV4-2
clone_size: once
cdr3_nt: TGTGCCAGCAGCCAAGATTTCGGGACACTACAGGTCGGGCAGTTCTTC
cdr3_aa: CASSQDFGTLQVGQFF

j_call: TRBJ1-1
d_call: TRBD1
v_call: TRBV10-3
clone_size: -
cdr3_nt: TGTGCCATCAGTGGAACAGGGGGCCGGACTGAAGCTTTCTTT
cdr3_aa: CAISGTGGRTEAFF

j_call: TRBJ1-1
d_call: TRBD1
v_call: TRBV5-1
clone_size: -
cdr3_nt: TGCGCCAGCAGCTTGGTACAGGGGGAAGGATGGAACAAAGCTTTCTTT
cdr3_aa: CASSLVQGEGWNKAFF

j_call: TRBJ2-7
d_call: -
v_call: TRBV27
clone_size: -
cdr3_nt: TGTGCCAGCAGTTTTTCTCAGGGACATATATCCTACGAGCAGTACTTC
cdr3_aa: CASSFSQGHISYEQYF

j_call: TRBJ2-2
d_call: TRBD1
v_call: TRBV5-6
clone_size: -
cdr3_nt: TGTGCCAGCAGCTTGTACAGGGGAGCGCTGTTTTTT
cdr3_aa: CASSLYRGALFF

j_call: TRBJ2-3
d_call: TRBD1
v_call: TRBV6-5
clone_size: few
cdr3_nt: TGTGCCAGCTCCTTGACAGGGGGAACAGATACGCAGTATTTT
cdr3_aa: CASSLTGGTDTQYF

j_call: TRBJ2-4
d_call: TRBD1
v_call: TRBV23-1
clone_size: few
cdr3_nt: TGCGCCAGCAGTCAACCGGACAGGGAGATCTTGAGGCCCAAAAACATTCAGTACTTC
cdr3_aa: CASSQPDREILRPKNIQYF

j_call: TRBJ1-2
d_call: -
v_call: TRBV4-1
clone_size: -
cdr3_nt: TGCGCCAGCAGCCAAGTGAAGGGGAACGACTATGGCTACACCTTC
cdr3_aa: CASSQVKGNDYGYTF

j_call: TRBJ1-2
d_call: -
v_call: TRBV5-4
clone_size: -
cdr3_nt: TGTGCCAGCAGCTCTTTCACAGTTACTAACTATGGCTACACCTTC
cdr3_aa: CASSSFTVTNYGYTF

j_call: TRBJ1-2
d_call: -
v_call: TRBV5-1
clone_size: -
cdr3_nt: TGCGCCAGCAGAAGGGCCAGGGTGGATGGCTACACCTTC
cdr3_aa: CASRRARVDGYTF

j_call: TRBJ2-3
d_call: -
v_call: TRBV9
clone_size: -
cdr3_nt: TGTGCCAGCAGCCGCGGCGGGGGCAACGGAGATACGCAGTATTTT
cdr3_aa: CASSRGGGNGDTQYF

j_call: TRBJ1-1
d_call: -
v_call: TRBV2
clone_size: -
cdr3_nt: TGTGCCAGCGGGGGTGGGGGCAGGGACACTGAAGCTTTCTTT
cdr3_aa: CASGGGGRDTEAFF

j_call: TRBJ1-2
d_call: TRBD1
v_call: TRBV7-9
clone_size: -
cdr3_nt: TGTGCCAGCAGCTTAGGGATAGGGACAGGGGGCCATGGCTACACCTTC
cdr3_aa: CASSLGIGTGGHGYTF

j_call: TRBJ2-5
d_call: -
v_call: TRBV4-1
clone_size: -
cdr3_nt: TGCGCCAGCAGCCAAGATTCGCAAACAGGATGGCCGGAGACCCAGTACTTC
cdr3_aa: CASSQDSQTGWPETQYF

j_call: TRBJ1-2
d_call: TRBD1
v_call: TRBV6-1
clone_size: -
cdr3_nt: TGTGCCAGCACGACAGGGGGCCCTACCTTCTATGGCTACACCTTC
cdr3_aa: CASTTGGPTFYGYTF

j_call: TRBJ2-7
d_call: TRBD1
v_call: TRBV28
clone_size: few
cdr3_nt: TGTGCCAGCAGCCCCCGGGACAGGTTCCACGAGCAGTACTTC
cdr3_aa: CASSPRDRFHEQYF

j_call: TRBJ2-7
d_call: -
v_call: TRBV6-5
clone_size: -
cdr3_nt: TGTGCCATCTGGACACGACGGTGGGAGCAGTACTTC
cdr3_aa: CAIWTRRWEQYF

j_call: TRBJ1-2
d_call: -
v_call: TRBV4-2
clone_size: -
cdr3_nt: TGTGCCAGCAGCCCCGGGGAGAACTATGGCTACACCTTC
cdr3_aa: CASSPGENYGYTF

j_call: TRBJ1-2
d_call: -
v_call: TRBV7-2
clone_size: -
cdr3_nt: TGTGCCAGCAGCCCACGGGAGGGAGGCTACACCTTC
cdr3_aa: CASSPREGGYTF

j_call: TRBJ2-1
d_call: TRBD1
v_call: TRBV7-9
clone_size: -
cdr3_nt: TGTGCCAGCAGCTTAGGGGACAGCTCCTACAATGAGCAGTTCTTC
cdr3_aa: CASSLGDSSYNEQFF

j_call: TRBJ2-1
d_call: TRBD2
v_call: TRBV5-1
clone_size: once
cdr3_nt: TGCGCCAGCAGAACTAGCGGGGGGTTGGACAATGAGCAGTTCTTC
cdr3_aa: CASRTSGGLDNEQFF

j_call: TRBJ1-2
d_call: TRBD1
v_call: TRBV4-3
clone_size: -
cdr3_nt: TGCGCCAGCAGCCCAAAGTGGACAGGGAATGGCTACACCTTC
cdr3_aa: CASSPKWTGNGYTF

j_call: TRBJ1-2
d_call: -
v_call: TRBV30
clone_size: -
cdr3_nt: TGTGCCTGGATAGCAGGGCTTAACTATGGCTACACCTTC
cdr3_aa: CAWIAGLNYGYTF

j_call: TRBJ1-2
d_call: -
v_call: TRBV2
clone_size: few
cdr3_nt: TGTGCCAGCAGGGTGGGGGGTGACTATGGCTACACCTTC
cdr3_aa: CASRVGGDYGYTF

j_call: TRBJ2-7
d_call: TRBD1
v_call: TRBV5-1
clone_size: once
cdr3_nt: TGCGCCAGCAGCTTGGGGCAGGGGGACGAGCAGTACTTC
cdr3_aa: CASSLGQGDEQYF

j_call: TRBJ2-5
d_call: -
v_call: TRBV5-1
clone_size: -
cdr3_nt: TGCGCCAGCAGCGTAACGGAGCTTCAAGAGACCCAGTACTTC
cdr3_aa: CASSVTELQETQYF

j_call: TRBJ1-4
d_call: -
v_call: TRBV5-4
clone_size: -
cdr3_nt: TGTGCCAGCAGCACCAAAACAGGGCCCACTAATGAAAAACTGTTTTTT
cdr3_aa: CASSTKTGPTNEKLFF

j_call: TRBJ1-1
d_call: -
v_call: TRBV7-3
clone_size: -
cdr3_nt: TGTGCCAGCAGCTTTACCTCACAGAGTCCGAACACTGAAGCTTTCTTT
cdr3_aa: CASSFTSQSPNTEAFF

j_call: TRBJ2-7
d_call: -
v_call: TRBV28
clone_size: -
cdr3_nt: TGTGCCAGCAGAGTGGCGGGACAGTTCTACGAGCAGTACTTC
cdr3_aa: CASRVAGQFYEQYF

j_call: TRBJ2-7
d_call: TRBD1
v_call: TRBV18
clone_size: -
cdr3_nt: TGTGCCAGCTCACCAAATTTTGTCCTTACTCCGGGACAGGGGCCCTACGAGCAGTACTTC
cdr3_aa: CASSPNFVLTPGQGPYEQYF

j_call: TRBJ2-3
d_call: TRBD2
v_call: TRBV10-3
clone_size: -
cdr3_nt: TGTGCCGCTACTAGCGGGGGGGCCACAGATACGCAGTATTTT
cdr3_aa: CAATSGGATDTQYF

j_call: TRBJ1-5
d_call: -
v_call: TRBV6-2/TRBV6-3
clone_size: -
cdr3_nt: TGTGCCAGCAGCGCAGGGTCGTGGCGCAATCAGCCCCAGCATTTT
cdr3_aa: CASSAGSWRNQPQHF

j_call: TRBJ2-7
d_call: TRBD2
v_call: TRBV2
clone_size: -
cdr3_nt: TGTGCCAGCAGGACCACGGGACTAGCTCTTACCTACGAGCAGTACTTC
cdr3_aa: CASRTTGLALTYEQYF

j_call: TRBJ2-7
d_call: -
v_call: TRBV4-1
clone_size: -
cdr3_nt: TGCGCCAGCAGCCTCCTGACAGGTCGTTCGTACGAGCAGTACTTC
cdr3_aa: CASSLLTGRSYEQYF

j_call: TRBJ1-4
d_call: -
v_call: TRBV7-3
clone_size: -
cdr3_nt: TGTGCCAGCAGCTTACAGCAGGCCCGGTGGGCAACTAATGAAAAACTGTTTTTT
cdr3_aa: CASSLQQARWATNEKLFF